Presented here are 29 T cell receptor beta chains from one specimen sequenced in a study of T cells in Graves' hyperthyroidism and ophthalmopathy. Using RNA transcripts as the source, TCR beta CDR3 regions were amplified. The TCR CDR3 first-round RT-PCR relied on the HTBI primer set. TCRdb recomputed calls from the multiplex PCR reads with MiXCR, one row per CDR3 protein. Of around 390,000 distinct CDR3 sequences listed, roughly 15% are singletons. The specimen sequenced was blood. Every receptor here comes from a woman aged 30 to 39 with Graves' ophthalmopathy.

This clonotype was observed at least ten times. V gene TRBV10-1 combines with J gene TRBJ2-2, with 8 bases aligning to TRBD1. The germline V gene has CDR1 WNHNN and CDR2 SYGVQD (reference sequence). With 6 bases clipped from V and 7 bases from J, the junction kept 7 bases outside the gene matches. The CDR3 consists of 14 residues. In DNA, the CDR3 is TGCGCCAGCAGAAGGGACAGGATGGACGGGGAGCTGTTTTTT. It specifies CASRRDRMDGELFF.

This clonotype was seen more than once but under ten times. The V gene is TRBV7-9, the J gene TRBJ1-3, with a possible D match to TRBD1 (6 bases). The CDR3 consists of 15 residues. The V end was cut by 6 bases, the J end by 2 bases, with 14 bases between. The V gene's germline CDR1 is SEHNR and CDR2 FQNEAQ (reference sequence). CDR3 residues: CASRSQGFAGNTIYF. DNA for the CDR3: TGTGCCAGCAGATCACAGGGTTTCGCTGGAAACACCATATATTTT.

This clonotype was observed many times. The rearrangement joins TRBV3-1 to TRBJ2-7; D unresolved. The CDR3 consists of 16 residues. Trimming removed 1 base from V and 3 bases from J, with 16 bases in between. CDR1 is LGHDT and CDR2 is YNNKEL in the germline V gene (reference sequence). The CDR3 DNA is TGTGCCAGCAGCCAAGGGGCCGGGCAGGTAGGCTACGAGCAGTACTTC. This codes for CASSQGAGQVGYEQYF.

At least ten counts were recorded for this clonotype. The V gene is TRBV7-9, the J gene TRBJ1-1, with 7 bases aligning to TRBD1. Germline CDR1 reads SEHNR; CDR2 reads FQNEAQ (reference sequence). This CDR3 has 16 residues. The ends lost 5 bases at V and 2 bases at J; junction bases unmatched: 11. Here the CDR3 DNA reads TGTGCCAGCAGCCCAAGTTCGGGACAGCTTAACACTGAAGCTTTCTTT. It translates to CASSPSSGQLNTEAFF.

To note about this clonotype: This may be a read error, as it is one base from a much larger clone. The J gene is TRBJ1-6, the V gene TRBV4-1; D is ambiguous. Germline assignment: CDR1 MGHRA and CDR2 YSYEKL. This CDR3 has 16 residues. The CDR3 loop is CASSQAQGSYNSPLHF. In nucleotides, the CDR3 is TGTGCCAGCAGCCAAGCCCAAGGGTCCTATAATTCACCCCTCCACTTT.

At least ten counts were recorded for this clonotype. The J gene is TRBJ2-3, the V gene TRBV7-6; 11 bases are a match to TRBD2. V lost 5 bases and J lost 5; bases outside the gene matches: 12. Germline values: CDR1 SGHVS, CDR2 FNYEAQ. This CDR3 region has 17 residues. CDR3 protein: CASSRGSSGGARDTQYF. CDR3 nucleotides: TGTGCCAGCAGCCGAGGGAGTAGCGGGGGGGCCCGAGATACGCAGTATTTT.

In its sample, this clonotype was seen many times. The chain recombines TRBV12-3 or TRBV12-4 with TRBJ2-1; 16 bases are a match to TRBD2. The CDR3 covers 19 residues. V trimming: 7 bases; J trimming: 6 bases; junction bases outside the gene matches: 15. The CDR3 coding sequence is TGTGCCAGCAAACCACCGGGACTAGCGGGGGGGCCTTCGGGCAATGAGCAGTTCTTC. It specifies CASKPPGLAGGPSGNEQFF.

This clonotype came up many times. The V and J genes are TRBV20-1 and TRBJ2-7; D remains unclear. The germline V gene has CDR1 DFQATT and CDR2 SNEGSKA (reference sequence). The V and J ends lost 2 bases and 0 bases respectively, with 14 bases between them. CDR3 length: 15 amino acids. The CDR3: CSARPIRESSYEQYF. CDR3 coding DNA: TGCAGTGCTAGACCTATTAGAGAAAGCTCCTACGAGCAGTACTTC.

The CDR3 DNA follows: TGTGCCAGCAGCTCATACGGGCACCTCAACACTGAAGCTTTCTTT. Encoded protein: CASSSYGHLNTEAFF. This sequence joins TRBV5-4 and TRBJ1-1; no firm D call. V shed 3 bases and J shed 2 bases, with 14 bases lying between them. The CDR3 has 15 residues. CDR1 is SGHNT and CDR2 is YYREEE in the germline V gene (reference sequence).

Many counts were recorded for this clonotype. This sequence joins TRBV20-1 and TRBJ2-3; maybe TRBD2 (7 bases). Looked up from germline, CDR1 is DFQATT and CDR2 is SNEGSKA (reference sequence). Trimming removed 4 bases from V and 6 bases from J, with 26 bases in between. CDR3 length: 17 amino acids. The CDR3 protein is CSAMNALGGLRLDTQYF. The CDR3 coding sequence is TGCAGTGCTATGAATGCCCTCGGGGGGCTAAGGTTGGATACGCAGTATTTT.

The chain carries TRBV2 and TRBJ2-3; 9 bases fit TRBD1. CDR1 and CDR2 from the germline V gene are SNHLY and FYNNEI. The junction had 14 bases not matched to a gene; V was cut back by 10 bases and J by 3 bases. The length of the CDR3 is 16 residues. CDR3 sequence (DNA): TGTGCCACTACGGGACAGGGATCCGTGGTTACAGATACGCAGTATTTT. Its translation is CATTGQGSVVTDTQYF.

V gene TRBV30 combines with J gene TRBJ1-5; a weak D match, TRBD1 (5 bases). V lost 2 bases to trimming and J lost 7 bases, with 21 bases between them. The CDR3 length is 16 residues. Per germline, CDR1 GTSNPN and CDR2 SVGIG (reference sequence). CDR3 sequence (DNA): TGTGCCTGGAGTCCTCCGGGGGTCTACTCAAGCCAGCCCCAGCATTTT. This gives the protein CAWSPPGVYSSQPQHF.

This clonotype has at least ten counts. V and J are TRBV6-1 and TRBJ2-7; the D is unclear. The CDR3 loop spans 14 amino acids. The V gene lost 6 bases and the J gene lost 1 base, with 13 bases spanning the gap. From germline, CDR1 is MNHNS and CDR2 SASEGT. The CDR3 bases are TGTGCCAGCAGAGATACCGTATTATCCTACGAGCAGTACTTC. Encoded protein: CASRDTVLSYEQYF.

A word on this clonotype: This sequence may be a read error, since a much larger clone differs from it by one base. The V gene is TRBV24-1, the J gene TRBJ2-7, with a tentative D call TRBD2 (6 bases). Germline lookup yields CDR1 KGHDR and CDR2 SFDVKD. The CDR3 runs to 12 residues. V was clipped by 1 base and J by 7 bases, with 7 bases between them. CDR3 region: CATSDFGGEQYF. The CDR3 coding sequence is TGTGCCACCAGTGATTTTGGGGGGGAGCAGTACTTC.

This clonotype was detected only once. Given a much more abundant clone one base away, this may be a read error. The chain uses TRBV2 and TRBJ2-7; D tentatively fits TRBD1 or TRBD2 (5 bases each). The CDR3 runs to 15 residues. From germline, CDR1 is SNHLY and CDR2 FYNNEI. The V gene lost 7 bases and the J gene lost 4 bases, with 20 bases spanning the gap. CDR3 coding DNA: TGTGCCAGCATCGGAAGAGGGACCAAGGGTTACGAGCAGTACTTC. Its translation: CASIGRGTKGYEQYF.

This clonotype was picked up many times. This chain links TRBV7-8 with TRBJ2-3, with 9 bases aligning to TRBD2. There are 16 residues in the CDR3. Germline lookup yields CDR1 SGHVS and CDR2 FQNEAQ. The V segment lost 2 bases and the J segment 5 bases; nucleotides outside the gene matches: 8. DNA for the CDR3: TGTGCCAGCAGCTTACGACCCCTAGCGGGGCGAGATACGCAGTATTTT. It encodes CASSLRPLAGRDTQYF.

Ten or more counts support this clonotype. The V and J genes are TRBV20-1 and TRBJ2-1, with D perhaps given as TRBD1 or TRBD2 (5 bases each). The CDR3 extends over 15 amino acids. V shed 1 base and J shed 1 base, with 11 bases lying between them. CDR1 is DFQATT and CDR2 is SNEGSKA in the germline V gene (reference sequence). The CDR3, as DNA: TGCAGTGCTAGAGGGTCCAGGGAGTCCTACAATGAGCAGTTCTTC. Translation gives CSARGSRESYNEQFF.

This clonotype was counted at least ten times. The chain links TRBV18 to TRBJ2-7; 9 nucleotides line up with TRBD2. The germline CDR1 and CDR2 sequences are KGHSH and LQKENI. The CDR3 length is 17 residues. With V trimmed by 6 bases and J by 5 bases, 17 bases remained unmatched. As DNA, the CDR3 is TGTGCCAGCTCCAAAGGACACCGAGCGGGGGGCCCCCACGAGCAGTACTTC. This encodes CASSKGHRAGGPHEQYF.

This clonotype was found many times. The rearrangement joins TRBV28 to TRBJ2-7; a weak D match, TRBD1 (6 bases). This CDR3 is 12 amino acids long. Germline CDR1 and CDR2: MDHEN and SYDVKM. V was trimmed by 3 bases and J by 7 bases, leaving 10 bases between them. The CDR3 nucleotides read TGTGCCAGCAGTTTGGGGGCTCGGGAGCAGTACTTC. Translated, it gives CASSLGAREQYF.

This clonotype was recorded at least ten times. The gene calls are TRBV12-3 or TRBV12-4 and TRBJ2-3; 7 bases match TRBD2. V lost 5 bases to trimming and J lost 0 bases; unmatched junction nucleotides: 11. This CDR3 has 17 residues. The CDR3 loop reads CASSHHRGVASTDTQYF. The DNA for the CDR3 is TGTGCCAGCAGTCACCATCGGGGGGTGGCCAGCACAGATACGCAGTATTTT.

This clonotype was recorded many times. The chain is built from TRBV7-9 and TRBJ2-3; D is undetermined. The V gene lost 5 bases and the J gene lost 3 bases, with 9 bases spanning the gap. This CDR3 is 13 amino acids long. Germline assignment: CDR1 SEHNR and CDR2 FQNEAQ (reference sequence). Written as DNA, the CDR3 is TGTGCCAGCAGCCCGGCCCTTACAGATACGCAGTATTTT. It is translated as CASSPALTDTQYF.

As to this clonotype: This clone may be a read error of a much larger clone one base away. V is TRBV7-2 and J is TRBJ2-3; 8 bases fit TRBD2. From germline, CDR1 is SGHTA and CDR2 FQGNSA. CDR3 length: 14 amino acids. The CDR3 nucleotides are TGTGCCGGCAGCTTAGCGGGACACACAGATACGCAGTATTTT. It is translated as CAGSLAGHTDTQYF. The full variable domain, its missing parts supplied by reference TRBV7-2 and TRBJ2-3, is GAGVSQSPSNKVTEKGKDVELRCDPISGHTALYWYRQSLGQGLEFLIYFQGNSAPDKSGLPSDRFSAERTGGSVSTLTIQRTQQEDSAVYLCAGSLAGHTDTQYFGPGTRLTVL.

This clonotype was found many times. The chain combines TRBV6-1 with TRBJ2-7; D remains unclear. V was pared by 5 bases and J by 3 bases, with 11 bases between. There are 13 residues in the CDR3. Germline CDR1 MNHNS, CDR2 SASEGT. The CDR3 bases are TGTGCCAGCAGTTTCAAAGAAGACTACGAGCAGTACTTC. This translates into CASSFKEDYEQYF.

This clonotype was counted a few times. This chain connects TRBV7-9 to TRBJ1-1, with TRBD1 matching 7 bases. Germline values: CDR1 SEHNR, CDR2 FQNEAQ (reference sequence). V shed 4 bases and J 2 bases; nucleotides not matched to a gene: 10. The CDR3 is 16 amino acids. CDR3 sequence reads: CASSYRGRGSNTEAFF. The CDR3 bases are TGTGCCAGCAGCTATAGGGGGCGGGGAAGTAACACTGAAGCTTTCTTT. Supplemented by reference TRBV7-9 and TRBJ1-1, the full variable domain reads DTGVSQNPRHKITKRGQNVTFRCDPISEHNRLYWYRQTLGQGPEFLTYFQNEAQLEKSRLLSDRFSAERPKGSFSTLEIQRTEQGDSAMYLCASSYRGRGSNTEAFFGQGTRLTVV.

This clonotype occurred many times. The chain carries TRBV18 and TRBJ1-3; possibly TRBD1 for D (5 bases). The CDR3 length is 14 residues. V gave up 6 bases and J gave up 0 bases, with 9 bases separating them. The germline V gene encodes CDR1 KGHSH and CDR2 LQKENI. The CDR3 loop reads CASSIDSSGNTIYF. The DNA for the CDR3 is TGTGCCAGCTCGATAGACAGCTCTGGAAACACCATATATTTT.

This chain uses TRBV5-1 with TRBJ1-1; D perhaps matches TRBD1 (5 bases). Germline V gene lookup returns CDR1 SGHRS and CDR2 YFSETQ. CDR3 length: 13 amino acids. The ends were cut back, 6 bases at V and 1 base at J, with 10 bases in the middle. The CDR3 sequence is CASTRGRNTEAFF. Written as DNA, the CDR3 is TGCGCCAGCACAAGGGGCCGGAACACTGAAGCTTTCTTT.

This clonotype appeared many times. The rearrangement joins TRBV4-1 to TRBJ1-1; the D is unclear. Per germline, CDR1 MGHRA and CDR2 YSYEKL. Trimming cost V 1 base and J 4 bases, with 7 bases left between them. The CDR3 has 13 amino acids. As DNA, the CDR3 is TGCGCCAGCAGCCAAGCGCGGGGCACTGAAGCTTTCTTT. Translating it yields CASSQARGTEAFF.

For the CDR3, the DNA is TGCAGTGCTCGAACGAACTCCCCGGGACAGCCACTTAATTCACCCCTCCACTTT. Its translation: CSARTNSPGQPLNSPLHF. V and J are TRBV20-1 and TRBJ1-6; 7 nucleotides match TRBD1. CDR1 is DFQATT, CDR2 SNEGSKA, per germline (reference sequence). Trimming at V came to 5 bases and at J to 6 bases, leaving 19 bases not matched to a gene. The length of the CDR3 is 18 residues.

The chain combines TRBV7-9 with TRBJ2-1; possibly TRBD1 for D (5 bases). CDR3 length equals 15 residues. V lost 8 bases to trimming and J lost 6 bases, with 20 bases between them. Germline CDR1 is SEHNR and CDR2 is FQNEAQ (reference sequence). The CDR3 loop reads CASSPPVAGRNEQFF. CDR3 bases: TGTGCCAGCTCACCACCCGTCGCAGGGCGCAATGAGCAGTTCTTC.